The 7 T cell receptor beta chains presented below share a single source sample, sequenced in a study of T cell responses to AZD1222 COVID-19 vaccine (dated by TCRdb to 2020 to 2022). Reading the label with the study, this specimen's time point is: about 28 days (+/-7) after the second vaccine dose. The meaning of the sample's treatment or condition label: meningococcal conjugate vaccine given as trial control. Library prep was done by the immunoSEQ multiplex PCR assay. TCRdb took over this immuneACCESS table, retaining in-frame rearrangements with V and J assigned. Such tables are incomplete; in checked studies, under half of the missing clones stem from an unresolved V gene, and the remainder is unexplained. In all, the sample holds 140,000 or so clones, and approximately 88% of those were seen once. Under 7% of the sample is held by the ten biggest clonotypes. This material consisted of peripheral blood, taken 28 days after the second dose of the MenACWY control vaccine. The receptors were sampled from an adult who received the MenACWY meningococcal vaccine as a control.

This chain uses TRBV14 with TRBJ2-1; weak D call: TRBD1 (5 bases). Germline V CDR1 and CDR2: SGHDN, FVKESK. The V end was cut by 1 base, the J end by 4 bases, with 17 bases between. This CDR3 spans 17 amino acids. The CDR3 sequence is CASSQGPGPGRYNEQFF. In nucleotides, the CDR3 is TGTGCCAGCAGCCAAGGGCCCGGGCCAGGGCGATACAATGAGCAGTTCTTC.

This sequence joins TRBV6-2 or TRBV6-3 and TRBJ2-2; D remains ambiguous. Germline V CDR1 and CDR2: MNHEY, SVGEGT. Deletions cut 5 bases from V and 3 bases from J, with 13 bases between. The CDR3 length is 15 residues. The CDR3 region has the DNA TGTGCCAGCAGTAAGTTCCGGGCCGACACCGGGGAGCTGTTTTTT. This gives the protein CASSKFRADTGELFF.

The chain couples TRBV5-4 to TRBJ2-3; D ambiguous. The germline CDR1 and CDR2 sequences are SGHNT and YYREEE (reference sequence). V was trimmed by 4 bases and J by 1 base, leaving 10 bases between them. This CDR3 has 14 amino acids. The CDR3 DNA follows: TGTGCCAGCAGCCAGAAGTCCGGCACAGATACGCAGTATTTT. Translating it yields CASSQKSGTDTQYF. The full variable domain, its missing parts supplied by reference TRBV5-4 and TRBJ2-3, is ETGVTQSPTHLIKTRGQQVTLRCSSQSGHNTVSWYQQALGQGPQFIFQYYREEENGRGNFPPRFSGLQFPNYSSELNVNALELDDSALYLCASSQKSGTDTQYFGPGTRLTVL.

V and J are TRBV7-3 and TRBJ2-3; TRBD2 aligns across 9 bases. Germline V lookup: CDR1 SGHTA, CDR2 FQGTGA. This CDR3 has 18 amino acids. V lost 0 bases, J lost 2 bases, and 9 bases stayed unmatched. In nucleotides, the CDR3 is TGTGCCAGCAGCTTAACTGGCGGGAGGGCCCTCTCCACAGATACGCAGTATTTT. Amino acid sequence: CASSLTGGRALSTDTQYF.

This chain links TRBV2 with TRBJ2-7; D might be TRBD2 (6 bases). Between the trimmed V and J ends, which lost 6 bases and 0 bases, there was a span of 15 bases. Per germline, CDR1 SNHLY and CDR2 FYNNEI. This CDR3 has 15 residues. CDR3 in amino acids: CASRSRDLSSYEQYF. Written as DNA, the CDR3 is TGTGCCAGCAGGTCTAGGGACTTGTCCTCCTACGAGCAGTACTTC.

The chain links TRBV28 to TRBJ1-1; TRBD1 aligns across 10 bases. Germline trimming cut 6 bases from V and 4 bases from J; bases unmatched to any gene: 5. Germline V gene sequence: CDR1 MDHEN, CDR2 SYDVKM. CDR3 length equals 14 residues. Here the CDR3 DNA reads TGTGCCAGCAGACGACAGGGGGCAGTCACTGAAGCTTTCTTT. Its protein product is CASRRQGAVTEAFF. The full variable domain, completed using reference TRBV28 and TRBJ1-1, is DVKVTQSSRYLVKRTGEKVFLECVQDMDHENMFWYRQDPGLGLRLIYFSYDVKMKEKGDIPEGYSVSREKKERFSLILESASTNQTSMYLCASRRQGAVTEAFFGQGTRLTVV.

The V call is TRBV11-2, the J call TRBJ2-1; 12 bases line up with TRBD2. The CDR3 is 18 amino acids. V was pared by 5 bases and J by 6 bases, with 14 bases of the junction left unmatched. CDR1 SGHAT and CDR2 FQNNGV come from the germline V gene. The CDR3 DNA follows: TGTGCCAGCAGCCTCGGACTAGCGGGAAGTTTTCAGGGCAATGAGCAGTTCTTC. This gives the protein CASSLGLAGSFQGNEQFF.